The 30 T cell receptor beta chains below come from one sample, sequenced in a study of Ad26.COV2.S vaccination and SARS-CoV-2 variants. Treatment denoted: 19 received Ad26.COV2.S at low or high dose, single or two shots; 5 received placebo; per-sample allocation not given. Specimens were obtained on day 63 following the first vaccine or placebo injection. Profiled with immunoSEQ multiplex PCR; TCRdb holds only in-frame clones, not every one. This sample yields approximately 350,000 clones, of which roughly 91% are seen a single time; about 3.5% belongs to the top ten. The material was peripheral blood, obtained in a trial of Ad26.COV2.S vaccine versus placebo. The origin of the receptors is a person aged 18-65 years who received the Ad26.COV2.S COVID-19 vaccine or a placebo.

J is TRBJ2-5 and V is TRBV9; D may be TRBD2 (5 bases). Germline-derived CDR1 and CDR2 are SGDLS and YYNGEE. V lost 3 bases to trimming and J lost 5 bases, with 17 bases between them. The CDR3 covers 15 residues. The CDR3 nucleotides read TGTGCCAGCAGCGCCGCTGACATTACGGGGGAGACCCAGTACTTC. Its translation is CASSAADITGETQYF.

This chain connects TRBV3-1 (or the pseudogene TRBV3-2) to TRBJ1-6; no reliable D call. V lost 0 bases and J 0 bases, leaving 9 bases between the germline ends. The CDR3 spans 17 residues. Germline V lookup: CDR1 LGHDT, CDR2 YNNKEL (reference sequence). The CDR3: CASSQDPAFSYNSPLHF. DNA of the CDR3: TGTGCCAGCAGCCAAGATCCGGCTTTCTCCTATAATTCACCCCTCCACTTT.

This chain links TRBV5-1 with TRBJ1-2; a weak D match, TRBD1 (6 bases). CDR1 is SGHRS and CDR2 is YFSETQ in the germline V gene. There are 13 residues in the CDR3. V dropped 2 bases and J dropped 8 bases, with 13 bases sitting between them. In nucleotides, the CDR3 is TGCGCCAGCAGCTTTGAAGGGGGTACCGGCTACACCTTC. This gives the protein CASSFEGGTGYTF.

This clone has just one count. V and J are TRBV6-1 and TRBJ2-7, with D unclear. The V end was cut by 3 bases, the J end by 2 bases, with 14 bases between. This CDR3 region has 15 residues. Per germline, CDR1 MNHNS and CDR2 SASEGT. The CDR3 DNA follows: TGTGCCAGCAGTGAGAGTCCCGCCGAAACCTACGAGCAGTACTTC. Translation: CASSESPAETYEQYF.

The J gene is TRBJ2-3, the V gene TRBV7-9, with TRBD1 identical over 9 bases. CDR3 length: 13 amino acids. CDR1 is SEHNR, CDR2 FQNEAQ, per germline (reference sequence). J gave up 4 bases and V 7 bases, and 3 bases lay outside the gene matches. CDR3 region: CASIDRGADTQYF. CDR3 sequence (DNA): TGTGCCAGCATCGACAGGGGGGCAGATACGCAGTATTTT.

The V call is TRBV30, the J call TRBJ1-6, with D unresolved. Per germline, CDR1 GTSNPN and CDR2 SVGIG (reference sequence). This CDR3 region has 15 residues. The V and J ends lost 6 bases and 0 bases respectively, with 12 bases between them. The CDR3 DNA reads TGTGCCTGTACATCTAAGAGCTCCTATAATTCACCCCTCCACTTT. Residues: CACTSKSSYNSPLHF.

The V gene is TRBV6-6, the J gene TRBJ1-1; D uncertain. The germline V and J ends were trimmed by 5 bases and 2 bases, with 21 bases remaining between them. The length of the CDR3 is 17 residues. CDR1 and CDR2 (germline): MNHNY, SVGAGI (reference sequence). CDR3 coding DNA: TGTGCCAGCAGTCCTCGCGGTCGTTCGACCGTAAACACTGAAGCTTTCTTT. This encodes CASSPRGRSTVNTEAFF.

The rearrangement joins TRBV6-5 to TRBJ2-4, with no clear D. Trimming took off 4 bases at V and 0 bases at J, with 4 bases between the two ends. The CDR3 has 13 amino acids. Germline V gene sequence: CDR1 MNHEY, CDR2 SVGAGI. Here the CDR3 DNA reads TGTGCCAGCAGTTCTGTAGCCAAAAACATTCAGTACTTC. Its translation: CASSSVAKNIQYF.

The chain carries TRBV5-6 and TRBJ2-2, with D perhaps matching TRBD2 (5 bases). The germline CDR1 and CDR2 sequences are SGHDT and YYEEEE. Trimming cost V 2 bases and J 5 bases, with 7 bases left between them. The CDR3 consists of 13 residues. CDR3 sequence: CASSFEGTGELFF. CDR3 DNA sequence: TGTGCCAGCAGCTTCGAGGGTACCGGGGAGCTGTTTTTT. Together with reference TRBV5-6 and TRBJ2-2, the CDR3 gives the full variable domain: DAGVTQSPTHLIKTRGQQVTLRCSPKSGHDTVSWYQQALGQGPQFIFQYYEEEERQRGNFPDRFSGHQFPNYSSELNVNALLLGDSALYLCASSFEGTGELFFGEGSRLTVL.

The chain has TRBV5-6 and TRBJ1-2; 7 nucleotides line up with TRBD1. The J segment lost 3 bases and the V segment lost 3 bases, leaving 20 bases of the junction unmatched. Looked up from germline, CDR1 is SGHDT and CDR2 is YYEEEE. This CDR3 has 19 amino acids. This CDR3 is CASSYPAETGRYRDYGYTF. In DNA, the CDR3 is TGTGCCAGCAGCTACCCGGCCGAGACAGGGAGATACCGGGACTATGGCTACACCTTC. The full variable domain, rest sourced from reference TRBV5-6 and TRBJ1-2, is DAGVTQSPTHLIKTRGQQVTLRCSPKSGHDTVSWYQQALGQGPQFIFQYYEEEERQRGNFPDRFSGHQFPNYSSELNVNALLLGDSALYLCASSYPAETGRYRDYGYTFGSGTRLTVV.

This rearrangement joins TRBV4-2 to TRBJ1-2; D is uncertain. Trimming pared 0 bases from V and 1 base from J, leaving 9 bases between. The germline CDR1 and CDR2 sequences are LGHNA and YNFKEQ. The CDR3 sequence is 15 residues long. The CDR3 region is CASSQDLSGNYGYTF. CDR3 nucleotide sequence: TGTGCCAGCAGCCAAGATCTATCCGGTAACTATGGCTACACCTTC.

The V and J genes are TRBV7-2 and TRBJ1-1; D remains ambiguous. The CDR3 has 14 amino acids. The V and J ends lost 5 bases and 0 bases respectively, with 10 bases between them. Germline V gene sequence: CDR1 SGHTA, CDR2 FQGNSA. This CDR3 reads CASSLDTLNTEAFF. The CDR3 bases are TGTGCCAGCAGCCTAGACACCCTGAACACTGAAGCTTTCTTT.

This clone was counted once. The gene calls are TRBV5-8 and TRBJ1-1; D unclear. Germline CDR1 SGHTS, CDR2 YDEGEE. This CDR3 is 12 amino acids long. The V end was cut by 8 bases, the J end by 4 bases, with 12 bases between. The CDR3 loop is CAREKIGTEAFF. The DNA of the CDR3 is TGTGCCAGGGAAAAAATAGGCACTGAAGCTTTCTTT.

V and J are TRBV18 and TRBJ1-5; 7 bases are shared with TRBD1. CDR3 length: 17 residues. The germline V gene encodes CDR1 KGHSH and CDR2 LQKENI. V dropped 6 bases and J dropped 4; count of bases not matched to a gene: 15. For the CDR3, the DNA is TGTGCCAGCTCGTCCCAGGGCGGCACAGGGGCGAATCAGCCCCAGCATTTT. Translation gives CASSSQGGTGANQPQHF.

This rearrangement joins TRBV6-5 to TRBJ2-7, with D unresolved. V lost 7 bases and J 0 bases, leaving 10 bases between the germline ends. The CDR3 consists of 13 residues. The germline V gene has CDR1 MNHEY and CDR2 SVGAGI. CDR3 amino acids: CASIGYLSYEQYF. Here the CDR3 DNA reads TGTGCCAGCATCGGCTACCTCTCCTACGAGCAGTACTTC.

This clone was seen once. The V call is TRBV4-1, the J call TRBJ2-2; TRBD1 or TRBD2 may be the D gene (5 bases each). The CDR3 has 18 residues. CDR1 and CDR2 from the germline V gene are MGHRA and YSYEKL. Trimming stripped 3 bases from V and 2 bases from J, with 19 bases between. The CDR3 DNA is TGCGCCAGCAGCCAGGACACCCCGAGGGGTTTTAACACCGGGGAGCTGTTTTTT. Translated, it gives CASSQDTPRGFNTGELFF.

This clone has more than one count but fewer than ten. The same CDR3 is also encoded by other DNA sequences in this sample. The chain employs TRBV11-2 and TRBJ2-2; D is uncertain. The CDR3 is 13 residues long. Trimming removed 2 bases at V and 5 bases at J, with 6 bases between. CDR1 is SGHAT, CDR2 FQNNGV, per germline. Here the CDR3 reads CASSLLGTGELFF. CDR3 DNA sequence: TGTGCCAGCAGCTTACTTGGGACCGGGGAGCTGTTTTTT. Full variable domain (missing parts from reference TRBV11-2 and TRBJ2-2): EAGVAQSPRYKIIEKRQSVAFWCNPISGHATLYWYQQILGQGPKLLIQFQNNGVVDDSQLPKDRFSAERLKGVDSTLKIQPAKLEDSAVYLCASSLLGTGELFFGEGSRLTVL.

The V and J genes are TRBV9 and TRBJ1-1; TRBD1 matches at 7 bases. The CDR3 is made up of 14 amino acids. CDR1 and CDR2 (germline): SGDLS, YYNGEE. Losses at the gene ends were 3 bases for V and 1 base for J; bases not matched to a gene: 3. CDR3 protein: CASSAHRGNTEAFF. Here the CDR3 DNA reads TGTGCCAGCAGCGCCCACAGGGGGAACACTGAAGCTTTCTTT.

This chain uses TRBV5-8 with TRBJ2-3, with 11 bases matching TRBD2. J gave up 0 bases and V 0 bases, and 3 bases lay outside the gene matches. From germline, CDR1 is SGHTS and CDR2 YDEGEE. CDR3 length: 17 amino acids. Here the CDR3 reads CASSLGLAGGSTDTQYF. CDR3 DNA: TGTGCCAGCAGCTTGGGTCTAGCGGGGGGAAGCACAGATACGCAGTATTTT.

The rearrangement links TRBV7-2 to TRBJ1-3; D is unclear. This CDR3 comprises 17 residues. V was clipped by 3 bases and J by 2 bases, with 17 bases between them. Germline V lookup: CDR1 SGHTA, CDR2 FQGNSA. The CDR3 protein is CASSFTLTGHAGNTIYF. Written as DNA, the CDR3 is TGTGCCAGCAGCTTTACCCTCACGGGTCATGCTGGAAACACCATATATTTT.

The DNA of the CDR3 is TGTGCCAGCAGCCAAAGAACAGGGACCTATGGCTACACCTTC. It yields the protein CASSQRTGTYGYTF. V and J are TRBV7-2 and TRBJ1-2; D may be TRBD1 (6 bases). In germline, CDR1 is SGHTA, CDR2 FQGNSA. V lost 5 bases and J 4 bases, leaving 14 bases between the germline ends. This CDR3 contains 14 residues. The full variable domain, its missing parts supplied by reference TRBV7-2 and TRBJ1-2, is GAGVSQSPSNKVTEKGKDVELRCDPISGHTALYWYRQSLGQGLEFLIYFQGNSAPDKSGLPSDRFSAERTGGSVSTLTIQRTQQEDSAVYLCASSQRTGTYGYTFGSGTRLTVV.

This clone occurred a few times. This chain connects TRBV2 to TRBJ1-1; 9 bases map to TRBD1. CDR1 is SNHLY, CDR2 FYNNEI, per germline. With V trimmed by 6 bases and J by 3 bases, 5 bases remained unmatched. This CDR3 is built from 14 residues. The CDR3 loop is CASSDRGYDTEAFF. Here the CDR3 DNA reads TGTGCCAGCAGCGACAGGGGGTATGACACTGAAGCTTTCTTT.

In nucleotides, the CDR3 is TGTGCCACCAGTGACTCCGGGTCCCGGCATGGCTACACCTTC. It is translated as CATSDSGSRHGYTF. The rearrangement uses TRBV24-1 and TRBJ1-2; D gene unclear. CDR1 is KGHDR, CDR2 SFDVKD, per germline. This CDR3 has 14 amino acids. V was cut by 4 bases and J by 6 bases, with 14 bases left in between.

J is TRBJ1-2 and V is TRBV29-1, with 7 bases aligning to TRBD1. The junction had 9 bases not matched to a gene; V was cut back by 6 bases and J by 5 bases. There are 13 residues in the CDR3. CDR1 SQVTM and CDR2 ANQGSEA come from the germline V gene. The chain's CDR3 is CSVYTGALYGYTF. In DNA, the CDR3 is TGCAGCGTCTATACAGGGGCCTTATATGGCTACACCTTC.

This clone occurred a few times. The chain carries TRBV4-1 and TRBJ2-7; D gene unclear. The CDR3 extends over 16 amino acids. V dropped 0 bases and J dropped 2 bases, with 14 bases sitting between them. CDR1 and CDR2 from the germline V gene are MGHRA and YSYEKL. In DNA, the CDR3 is TGCGCCAGCAGCCAAGAATACTTTCAGGCGGCCTACGAGCAGTACTTC. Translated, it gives CASSQEYFQAAYEQYF.

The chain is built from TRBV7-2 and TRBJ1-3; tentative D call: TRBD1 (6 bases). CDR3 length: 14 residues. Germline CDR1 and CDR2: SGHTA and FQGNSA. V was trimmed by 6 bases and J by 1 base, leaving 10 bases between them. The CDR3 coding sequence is TGTGCCAGCAGGGTCAGGGGTTCTGGAAACACCATATATTTT. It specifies CASRVRGSGNTIYF.

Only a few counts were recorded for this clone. CDR3 in amino acids: CAVRDRGDQPQHF. The DNA of the CDR3 is TGTGCCGTAAGGGACAGGGGCGATCAGCCCCAGCATTTT. This sequence joins TRBV15 and TRBJ1-5, with TRBD1 identical over 10 bases. The germline V gene has CDR1 LNHNV and CDR2 YYDKDF (reference sequence). The length of the CDR3 is 13 residues. Losses at the gene ends were 11 bases for V and 5 bases for J; bases not matched to a gene: 6.

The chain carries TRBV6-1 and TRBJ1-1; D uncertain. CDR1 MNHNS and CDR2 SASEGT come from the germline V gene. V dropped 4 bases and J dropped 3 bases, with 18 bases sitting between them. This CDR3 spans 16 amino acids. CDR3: CASSAEGVSLYTEAFF. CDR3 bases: TGTGCCAGCAGTGCAGAAGGCGTTAGCCTTTACACTGAAGCTTTCTTT.

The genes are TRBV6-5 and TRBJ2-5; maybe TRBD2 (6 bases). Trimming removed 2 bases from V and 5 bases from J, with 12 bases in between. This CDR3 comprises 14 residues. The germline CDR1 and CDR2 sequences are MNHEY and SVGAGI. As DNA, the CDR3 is TGTGCCAGCAGTTACGTGGGTCGGGAGGAGACCCAGTACTTC. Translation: CASSYVGREETQYF.

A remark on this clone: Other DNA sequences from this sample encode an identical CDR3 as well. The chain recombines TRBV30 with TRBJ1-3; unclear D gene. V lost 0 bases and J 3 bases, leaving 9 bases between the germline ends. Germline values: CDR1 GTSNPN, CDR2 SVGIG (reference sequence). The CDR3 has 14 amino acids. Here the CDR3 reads CAWSVGNSGNTIYF. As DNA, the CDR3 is TGTGCCTGGAGTGTAGGTAATAGTGGAAACACCATATATTTT.